A single sample gave rise to the 20 T cell receptor beta chains below, sequenced in a study of blood T cell repertoires in COVID-19. TCRdb's table, derived via immunoSEQ multiplex PCR, lists solely in-frame clones and lacks some. The data show 360,000 or so clones, 85% to 90% seen once. The material sequenced was PBMCs or T cells enriched from blood (not recorded which). These receptors all stem from a woman younger than 45 who had recovered from COVID-19.

This clone appeared a few times. The CDR3 loop reads CASSEAPGTEAFF. The CDR3 DNA reads as TGTGCCAGCAGTGAAGCTCCGGGGACTGAAGCTTTCTTT. This rearrangement joins TRBV6-1 to TRBJ1-1; D is unclear. Germline V lookup: CDR1 MNHNS, CDR2 SASEGT. This CDR3 region has 13 residues. Trimming cost V 0 bases and J 5 bases, with 7 bases left between them.

V usage is TRBV7-3 and J usage is TRBJ2-1; 9 bases are a match to TRBD2. The CDR3 loop spans 13 amino acids. Trimming removed 5 bases from V and 9 bases from J; junction bases left unmatched: 5. Germline assignment: CDR1 SGHTA and CDR2 FQGTGA. The chain's CDR3 is CASSEGLAVEQFF. DNA for the CDR3: TGTGCCAGCAGCGAGGGACTAGCTGTTGAGCAGTTCTTC.

J is TRBJ1-4 and V is TRBV7-9; 8 bases are shared with TRBD1. The V segment lost 5 bases and the J segment 2 bases; nucleotides outside the gene matches: 4. This CDR3 contains 15 residues. The germline CDR1 and CDR2 sequences are SEHNR and FQNEAQ (reference sequence). CDR3 coding DNA: TGTGCCAGCAGCCGCCGACAGGGGACTAATGAAAAACTGTTTTTT. It translates to CASSRRQGTNEKLFF.

This clone has a handful of counts. The rearrangement uses TRBV7-2 and TRBJ2-7; 7 bases are shared with TRBD1. Unmatched junction bases numbered 14, after V lost 5 bases and J lost 1 base. The V gene's germline CDR1 is SGHTA and CDR2 FQGNSA. This CDR3 is built from 17 residues. The CDR3 sequence is CASSIRDSWEYSYEQYF. In DNA form, the CDR3 reads TGTGCCAGCAGCATCAGGGACAGCTGGGAGTATTCCTACGAGCAGTACTTC. Looking up the rest from reference TRBV7-2 and TRBJ2-7 gives the full variable domain: GAGVSQSPSNKVTEKGKDVELRCDPISGHTALYWYRQSLGQGLEFLIYFQGNSAPDKSGLPSDRFSAERTGGSVSTLTIQRTQQEDSAVYLCASSIRDSWEYSYEQYFGPGTRLTVT.

V usage is TRBV6-5 and J usage is TRBJ1-5; a weak D match, TRBD1 (6 bases). Germline CDR1 is MNHEY and CDR2 is SVGAGI. Trimming shortened V by 0 bases and J by 7 bases, and 13 bases separated the two germline ends. The CDR3 is made up of 15 amino acids. This chain's CDR3 is CASSYSWTVSQPQHF. The CDR3, as DNA: TGTGCCAGCAGTTACTCGTGGACAGTTTCCCAGCCCCAGCATTTT.

The J gene is TRBJ2-2, the V gene TRBV10-3; 8 bases are shared with TRBD1. Germline V CDR1 and CDR2: ENHRY, SYGVKD. With V trimmed by 3 bases and J by 5 bases, 5 bases remained unmatched. The CDR3 is made up of 15 amino acids. The DNA for the CDR3 is TGTGCCATCAGTGACCGGACAGGGCCAACCGGGGAGCTGTTTTTT. This codes for CAISDRTGPTGELFF.

The J gene is TRBJ1-6, the V gene TRBV6-2 or TRBV6-3; D ambiguous. Germline V lookup: CDR1 MNHEY, CDR2 SVGEGT. The CDR3 contains 16 residues. Trimming removed 6 bases from V and 2 bases from J, with 14 bases in between. In DNA, the CDR3 is TGTGCCAGCAGCCCCGGAGACCCTACCTATAATTCACCCCTCCACTTT. This sequence encodes CASSPGDPTYNSPLHF.

The chain joins TRBV24-1 to TRBJ1-5, with 8 nucleotides matching TRBD1. V lost 3 bases, J lost 6 bases, and 9 bases stayed unmatched. The CDR3 consists of 16 residues. The germline gives CDR1 KGHDR, CDR2 SFDVKD. CDR3 sequence: CATSDPRTGTSQPQHF. For the CDR3, the DNA is TGTGCCACCAGTGATCCTCGGACAGGGACGAGTCAGCCCCAGCATTTT.

The chain couples TRBV28 to TRBJ1-1, with D possibly TRBD1 on 5 matching bases. Germline values: CDR1 MDHEN, CDR2 SYDVKM. CDR3 length: 12 amino acids. Trimming stripped 7 bases from V and 3 bases from J, with 9 bases between. For the CDR3, the DNA is TGTGCCAGCACGGCAGGGTACACTGAAGCTTTCTTT. It encodes CASTAGYTEAFF.

V gene TRBV14 combines with J gene TRBJ1-3; D is perhaps TRBD1 (5 bases). V was clipped by 4 bases and J by 2 bases, with 12 bases between them. Per the germline V gene, CDR1 is SGHDN and CDR2 is FVKESK. CDR3 length: 15 residues. The CDR3 loop reads CASSRRVSPGNTIYF. In DNA, the CDR3 is TGTGCCAGCAGCCGCAGGGTGTCTCCTGGAAACACCATATATTTT.

J is TRBJ2-3 and V is TRBV14, with D unclear. Trimming cost V 1 base and J 6 bases, with 14 bases left between them. Germline V gene sequence: CDR1 SGHDN, CDR2 FVKESK. The CDR3 runs 15 residues. The CDR3 DNA sequence: TGTGCCAGCAGCCAAGCTAGGAGACCTCCGGATACGCAGTATTTT. As protein: CASSQARRPPDTQYF.

This sequence joins TRBV14 and TRBJ2-2; TRBD2 aligns across 10 bases. With 9 bases clipped from V and 1 base from J, the junction kept 5 bases outside the gene matches. Germline V gene sequence: CDR1 SGHDN, CDR2 FVKESK. The CDR3 consists of 15 residues. CDR3 sequence: CASSIAGGNTGELFF. CDR3 nucleotides: TGTGCCAGTTCGATAGCGGGAGGGAACACCGGGGAGCTGTTTTTT.

The V gene is TRBV4-3, the J gene TRBJ2-1; D gene ambiguous. The CDR3 is 12 residues long. The germline V gene has CDR1 LGHNA and CDR2 YSLEER. V lost 1 base and J 9 bases, leaving 7 bases between the germline ends. The chain's CDR3 is CASSQGLGEQFF. In nucleotides, the CDR3 is TGCGCCAGCAGCCAAGGGCTAGGTGAGCAGTTCTTC.

CDR3 amino acids: CAWEPHKYEQYF. The CDR3 nucleotides are TGTGCCTGGGAACCACATAAATACGAGCAGTACTTC. The chain is built from TRBV30 and TRBJ2-7; D is ambiguous. Per the germline V gene, CDR1 is GTSNPN and CDR2 is SVGIG (reference sequence). The CDR3 runs 12 residues. Trimming stripped 5 bases from V and 4 bases from J, with 12 bases between. Supplemented by reference TRBV30 and TRBJ2-7, the full variable domain reads SQTIHQWPATLVQPVGSPLSLECTVEGTSNPNLYWYRQAAGRGLQLLFYSVGIGQISSEVPQNLSASRPQDRQFILSSKKLLLSDSGFYLCAWEPHKYEQYFGPGTRLTVT.

The chain joins TRBV21-1 to TRBJ1-1. TRBV21-1 is assigned pseudogene status. CDR3 length equals 17 residues. In DNA form, the CDR3 reads TGTGCCACCACCCTAGGGGTCGGGGGGCATCCGAACACTGAAGCTTTCTTT. Translating it yields CATTLGVGGHPNTEAFF.

This chain uses TRBV7-9 with TRBJ2-2; 14 nucleotides match TRBD2. Per germline, CDR1 SEHNR and CDR2 FQNEAQ (reference sequence). With 8 bases clipped from V and 5 bases from J, the junction kept 10 bases outside the gene matches. The CDR3 has 17 amino acids. The chain's CDR3 is CASFGLAGGRLTGELFF. Here the CDR3 DNA reads TGTGCCAGCTTCGGACTAGCGGGAGGACGGTTAACCGGGGAGCTGTTTTTT.

This clone was counted a single time. The V gene is TRBV18, the J gene TRBJ2-1, with D unclear. The CDR3 extends over 16 amino acids. The germline gives CDR1 KGHSH, CDR2 LQKENI. With 5 bases removed from V and 4 bases from J, the gap between germline ends came to 18 bases. CDR3 region: CASSVFLASEYNEQFF. The CDR3 DNA follows: TGTGCCAGCTCAGTATTCCTGGCTTCTGAATACAATGAGCAGTTCTTC.

Remarks on this clone: Compared with germline, one end of the junction differs, possibly owing to a read error. V is TRBV12-3 or TRBV12-4 and J is TRBJ2-3, with 9 bases lining up with TRBD1. This CDR3 has 11 amino acids. The CDR3 loop reads CASSLGTGVDF. The DNA for the CDR3 is TGTGCCAGCAGTTTAGGGACAGGGGTAGATTTT.

The gene calls are TRBV6-5 and TRBJ2-7; 8 bases fit TRBD1. V shed 6 bases, J shed 6 bases, and the junction held 13 bases outside the gene matches. Germline CDR1 MNHEY, CDR2 SVGAGI. The CDR3 extends over 15 amino acids. The CDR3 nucleotides are TGTGCCAGCAGCTCCTCCTTTTTAACAGGGGGCGAGCAGTACTTC. Translating gives CASSSSFLTGGEQYF.

This clone was detected only once. The chain recombines TRBV5-1 with TRBJ1-3, with 9 positions matching TRBD1. The CDR3 length is 16 residues. Trimming cost V 1 base and J 0 bases; bases outside gene matches: 2. Germline V gene data show CDR1 as SGHRS and CDR2 as YFSETQ. The CDR3 DNA reads as TGCGCCAGCAGCTTGTCGGGACAGGGCTCTGGAAACACCATATATTTT. It specifies CASSLSGQGSGNTIYF.